The 19 T cell receptor beta chains given below trace back to one sample, sequenced in a study of blood T cells in healthy people across ages. The second PCR ran about 7 to 12 cycles with a sample-barcoded 5' primer and J-beta primers. TCRdb independently ran MiXCR on the 5' RACE reads; one entry per CDR3 protein. The sample records about 680,000 distinct CDR3 sequences, about half being singletons. The sample consisted of blood. These receptors all come from a woman between 55 and 75 years old in good health.

This clonotype was counted only a few times. This chain connects TRBV12-3 or TRBV12-4 to TRBJ1-1; unclear D gene. The CDR3 loop spans 14 amino acids. Deletions cut 1 base from V and 5 bases from J, with 11 bases between. The CDR3 DNA follows: TGTGCCAGCAGTTTAGATGCAGGAGCAACTGAAGCTTTCTTT. Its translation is CASSLDAGATEAFF.

This CDR3 reads CASSLGLAGLYEQYF. Written as DNA, the CDR3 is TGTGCCAGCAGCCTCGGACTAGCGGGACTGTACGAGCAGTACTTC. The rearrangement joins TRBV7-2 to TRBJ2-7; 12 positions match TRBD2. CDR1 and CDR2 (germline): SGHTA, FQGNSA. This CDR3 region has 15 residues. V dropped 5 bases and J dropped 4; count of bases not matched to a gene: 6.

This clonotype was counted a few times. V gene TRBV5-6 combines with J gene TRBJ2-5, with 12 bases fitting TRBD1. J was trimmed by 2 bases and V by 3 bases; bases with no gene match: 5. This CDR3 spans 16 amino acids. The germline V gene has CDR1 SGHDT and CDR2 YYEEEE. The CDR3 spells CASSWGTGGLQETQYF. The CDR3 DNA follows: TGTGCCAGCAGCTGGGGGACAGGGGGCCTTCAAGAGACCCAGTACTTC.

Regarding this clonotype: Being one base from a much bigger clone, this may be a read error. The V gene is TRBV4-2, the J gene TRBJ2-5, with TRBD1 matching over 9 bases. The J call may be mistaken, given a closer DNA end match to TRBJ2-7. The CDR3 loop spans 14 amino acids. Per germline, CDR1 LGHNA and CDR2 YNFKEQ. The CDR3, as DNA: TGTGCCGGCGGCCAGGGACAGGGTAGTTACGAGCAGTACTTC. It is translated as CAGGQGQGSYEQYF.

This clonotype was seen a handful of times. The chain links TRBV25-1 to TRBJ2-4; TRBD1 matches 8 bases. The J call may be faulty, since TRBJ2-7 better matches the DNA end. This CDR3 is 14 amino acids long. Germline V gives CDR1 MGHDK, CDR2 SYGVNS. CDR3 amino acids: CASSKAGGSYEQYF. As DNA, the CDR3 is TGTGCCAGCAGTAAGGCAGGGGGCTCATACGAGCAGTACTTC.

The chain combines TRBV5-1 with TRBJ2-1, with 7 bases that match TRBD2. Germline CDR1 SGHRS, CDR2 YFSETQ. This CDR3 contains 17 residues. V gave up 2 bases and J gave up 1 base; unmatched junction bases: 9. The CDR3 sequence is CASSLGGGSGSYNEQFF. In DNA form, the CDR3 reads TGCGCCAGCAGCTTAGGTGGCGGGAGTGGGTCCTACAATGAGCAGTTCTTC.

The CDR3 DNA reads TGTGCCAGCAGTGTGATAGGGTGGACCACTGAAGCTTTCTTT. Translating gives CASSVIGWTTEAFF. This sequence joins TRBV28 and TRBJ1-1; D not resolved. Trimming removed 5 bases from V and 4 bases from J, with 14 bases in between. The CDR3 extends over 14 amino acids. Germline CDR1 is MDHEN and CDR2 is SYDVKM.

The chain has TRBV27 and TRBJ1-2; TRBD1 is a possible D gene (6 bases). V gave up 5 bases and J gave up 1 base, with 17 bases separating them. CDR1 is MNHEY, CDR2 SMNVEV, per germline (reference sequence). The CDR3 has 16 residues. DNA for the CDR3: TGTGCCAGCAGTCCTCACCGGGACAATCTTAACTATGGCTACACCTTC. It codes for CASSPHRDNLNYGYTF.

The chain couples TRBV6-5 to TRBJ2-7; 10 bases are shared with TRBD1. The CDR3 totals 17 residues. Trimming took 2 bases from V and 0 from J; bases not matched to a gene: 7. In germline, CDR1 is MNHEY, CDR2 SVGAGI. In DNA, the CDR3 is TGTGCCAGCAGTTACCCTAACCGGGACAGGGGCTCCTACGAGCAGTACTTC. Its protein product is CASSYPNRDRGSYEQYF.

In this sample, this clonotype turned up a few times. This chain connects TRBV5-1 to TRBJ2-7; 11 positions agree with TRBD2. CDR1 is SGHRS and CDR2 is YFSETQ in the germline V gene. V gave up 0 bases and J gave up 2 bases; unmatched junction bases: 4. This CDR3 has 16 amino acids. The CDR3 region is CASSLELAGGPYEQYF. CDR3 sequence (DNA): TGCGCCAGCAGCTTGGAGCTAGCGGGAGGCCCCTACGAGCAGTACTTC.

This clonotype was seen a single time. The chain employs TRBV29-1 and TRBJ1-1; D might be TRBD1 (6 bases). V lost 4 bases and J 1 base, leaving 10 bases between the germline ends. In germline, CDR1 is SQVTM, CDR2 ANQGSEA. The CDR3 totals 13 residues. Here the CDR3 reads CSVVGGQNTEAFF. CDR3 in DNA: TGCAGCGTTGTGGGGGGACAGAACACTGAAGCTTTCTTT. Based on the CDR3 plus reference TRBV29-1 and TRBJ1-1, the full variable domain is SAVISQKPSRDICQRGTSLTIQCQVDSQVTMMFWYRQQPGQSLTLIATANQGSEATYESGFVIDKFPISRPNLTFSTLTVSNMSPEDSSIYLCSVVGGQNTEAFFGQGTRLTVV.

Ten or more counts support this clonotype. The rearrangement joins TRBV20-1 to TRBJ2-4; no clear D gene. Trimming took 3 bases from V and 0 from J, leaving 9 bases between them. This CDR3 region has 14 residues. The germline CDR1 and CDR2 sequences are DFQATT and SNEGSKA (reference sequence). The CDR3 DNA is TGCAGTGCTAGTGCCCAGATAGCCAAAAACATTCAGTACTTC. Protein sequence: CSASAQIAKNIQYF.

The rearrangement uses TRBV12-3 or TRBV12-4 and TRBJ1-1, with TRBD1 matching over 10 bases. The CDR3 is made up of 16 amino acids. V lost 7 bases to trimming and J lost 5 bases; unmatched junction nucleotides: 13. Here the CDR3 reads CASNPWKDRGRTEAFF. CDR3 coding DNA: TGTGCCAGCAACCCGTGGAAGGACAGGGGGAGGACTGAAGCTTTCTTT.

The chain couples TRBV7-2 to TRBJ2-7; the match to TRBD2 covers 9 bases. The closer fit of TRBJ2-4 to the DNA end suggests the J call may be wrong. Germline V gene lookup returns CDR1 SGHTA and CDR2 FQGNSA. The CDR3 contains 17 residues. CDR3 coding DNA: TGTGCCAGCAGTCTTAGACCCACGGGCGGGAGGGGGAACATTCAGTACTTC. Translation gives CASSLRPTGGRGNIQYF.

This chain uses TRBV7-9 with TRBJ2-1; D remains unclear. The CDR3 length is 16 residues. Germline CDR1 is SEHNR and CDR2 is FQNEAQ (reference sequence). Trimming stripped 6 bases from V and 0 bases from J, with 15 bases between. Written as DNA, the CDR3 is TGTGCCAGCAGGGGATGGCGTCTAAGCTCCTACAATGAGCAGTTCTTC. It encodes CASRGWRLSSYNEQFF.

This clonotype was detected only a few times. The rearrangement links TRBV7-2 to TRBJ2-1; possibly TRBD2 for D (6 bases). CDR1 and CDR2 (germline): SGHTA, FQGNSA. This CDR3 spans 14 amino acids. V lost 5 bases, J lost 2 bases, and 10 bases lay in between. The CDR3 DNA sequence: TGTGCCAGCAGCCGCGGGACCCCCTACAATGAGCAGTTCTTC. It codes for CASSRGTPYNEQFF.

The chain's CDR3 is CASRRGTSGRASTDTQYF. The CDR3 DNA is TGTGCCAGCAGACGGGGGACTAGCGGGAGGGCGAGCACAGATACGCAGTATTTT. The rearrangement links TRBV6-1 to TRBJ2-3, with 16 bases lining up with TRBD2. The ends lost 6 bases at V and 0 bases at J; junction bases unmatched: 6. CDR1 is MNHNS and CDR2 is SASEGT in the germline V gene. The CDR3 extends over 18 amino acids.

The table lists this clonotype with a few counts. The J gene is TRBJ2-3, the V gene TRBV9; D is possibly TRBD1 (6 bases). Germline lookup yields CDR1 SGDLS and CDR2 YYNGEE. Trimming pared 0 bases from V and 6 bases from J, leaving 14 bases between. There are 15 residues in the CDR3. This CDR3 is CASSVVGHPVDTQYF. The CDR3 bases are TGTGCCAGCAGCGTAGTGGGACATCCGGTGGATACGCAGTATTTT.

The rearrangement joins TRBV4-1 to TRBJ1-1; a weak D match, TRBD1 (5 bases). Germline CDR1 is MGHRA and CDR2 is YSYEKL. V was trimmed by 4 bases and J by 4 bases, leaving 13 bases between them. The CDR3 has 14 residues. This chain's CDR3 is CASSLDSQGTEAFF. For the CDR3, the DNA is TGCGCCAGCAGCCTCGACAGTCAGGGCACTGAAGCTTTCTTT.